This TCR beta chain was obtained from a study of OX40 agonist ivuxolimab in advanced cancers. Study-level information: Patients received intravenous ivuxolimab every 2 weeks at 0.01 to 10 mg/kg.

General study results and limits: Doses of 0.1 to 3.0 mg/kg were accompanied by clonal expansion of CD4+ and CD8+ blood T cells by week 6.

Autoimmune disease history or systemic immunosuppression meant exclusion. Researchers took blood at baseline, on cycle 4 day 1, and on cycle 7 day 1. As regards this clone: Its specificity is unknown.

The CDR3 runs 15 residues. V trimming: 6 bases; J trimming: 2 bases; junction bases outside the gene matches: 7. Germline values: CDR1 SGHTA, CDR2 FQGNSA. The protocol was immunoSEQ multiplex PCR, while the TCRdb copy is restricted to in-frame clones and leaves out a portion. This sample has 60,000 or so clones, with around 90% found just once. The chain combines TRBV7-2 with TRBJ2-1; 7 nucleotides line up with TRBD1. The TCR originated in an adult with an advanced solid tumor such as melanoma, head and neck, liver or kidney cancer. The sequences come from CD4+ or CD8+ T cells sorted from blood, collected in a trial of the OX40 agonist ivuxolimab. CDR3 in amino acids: CASRPDRAPYNEQFF. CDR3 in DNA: TGTGCCAGCAGACCAGACAGGGCTCCCTACAATGAGCAGTTCTTC.